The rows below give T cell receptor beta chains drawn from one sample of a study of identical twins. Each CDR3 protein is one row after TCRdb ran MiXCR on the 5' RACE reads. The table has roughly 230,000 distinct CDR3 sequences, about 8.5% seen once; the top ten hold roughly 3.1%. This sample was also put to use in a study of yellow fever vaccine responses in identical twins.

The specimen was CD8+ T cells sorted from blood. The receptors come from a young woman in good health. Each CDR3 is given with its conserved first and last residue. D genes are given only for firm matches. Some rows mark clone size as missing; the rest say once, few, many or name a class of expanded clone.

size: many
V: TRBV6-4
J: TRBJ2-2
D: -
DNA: TGTGCCAGCAGTTATGGGCCCACCGGGGAACTGTTTTTT
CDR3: CASSYGPTGELFF

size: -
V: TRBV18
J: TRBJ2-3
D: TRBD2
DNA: TGTGCCAGCTCCCCGATGGACGGGGGGGCTAGAGATACGCAGTATTTT
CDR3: CASSPMDGGARDTQYF

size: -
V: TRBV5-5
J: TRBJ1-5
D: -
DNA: TGTGCCAGCAGCGGGACGGATTATAGCAATCAGCCCCAGCATTTT
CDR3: CASSGTDYSNQPQHF

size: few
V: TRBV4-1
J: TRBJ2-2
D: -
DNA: TGCGCCAGCAGAAAATCAGGGGAGGGGGGGACCGGGGAGCTGTTTTTT
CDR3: CASRKSGEGGTGELFF

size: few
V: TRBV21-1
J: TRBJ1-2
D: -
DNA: TGTGCCAGCAGCAAATTGGAGGCGGGGGCTAACTATGGCTACACCTTC
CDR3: CASSKLEAGANYGYTF

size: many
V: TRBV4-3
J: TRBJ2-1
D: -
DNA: TGCGCCAGCAGCCAAGGGGGCCAGGTAGTAAATGAGCAGTTCTTC
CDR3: CASSQGGQVVNEQFF

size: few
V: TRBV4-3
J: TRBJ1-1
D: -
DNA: TGCGCCATCAAGCCCCTGTTGTCTGCGAACACTGAAGCTTTCTTT
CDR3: CAIKPLLSANTEAFF

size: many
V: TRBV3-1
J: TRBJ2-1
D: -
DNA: TGTGCCAGCAGCCAAGCTGAATACAATGAGCAGTTCTTC
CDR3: CASSQAEYNEQFF

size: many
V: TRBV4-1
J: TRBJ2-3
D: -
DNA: TGCGCCAGCAGCCAAGATTCGGAGAGGGCAGATACGCAGTATTTT
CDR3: CASSQDSERADTQYF

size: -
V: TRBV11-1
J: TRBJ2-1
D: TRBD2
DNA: TGTGCCTTCAGTGGCCCCGGACTAGCGAGTACCTACAATGAGCAGTTCTTC
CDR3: CAFSGPGLASTYNEQFF

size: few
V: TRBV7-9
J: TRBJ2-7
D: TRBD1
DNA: TGTGCCAGCAGCTTAACACTCGGACAGGGGAGGTACGAGCAGTACTTC
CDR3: CASSLTLGQGRYEQYF